Below, 8 T cell receptor beta chains from the same sample are listed, as sequenced in a study of identical twins. TCRdb re-called the 5' RACE reads with MiXCR, one entry per CDR3 protein. The table records about 220,000 distinct CDR3 sequences, about 7.5% of them present only once. These data were also filed under a second study, of yellow fever vaccine responses in identical twins.

The material sequenced was memory (CD45RO+) T cells sorted from blood. The receptors derive from a woman aged 18-35 years in good health.

The chain couples TRBV9 to TRBJ2-5, with 9 bases that match TRBD2. This CDR3 is 18 amino acids long. J gave up 5 bases and V 6 bases, and 20 bases lay outside the gene matches. Germline values: CDR1 SGDLS, CDR2 YYNGEE. The CDR3 region is CASNLTLWQREDRETQYF. Written as DNA, the CDR3 is TGTGCCAGCAACCTTACTCTCTGGCAGCGGGAGGATAGGGAGACCCAGTACTTC. The full variable domain, completed using reference TRBV9 and TRBJ2-5, is DSGVTQTPKHLITATGQRVTLRCSPRSGDLSVYWYQQSLDQGLQFLIQYYNGEERAKGNILERFSAQQFPDLHSELNLSSLELGDSALYFCASNLTLWQREDRETQYFGPGTRLLVL.

This clonotype appeared a few times. The chain uses TRBV6-1 and TRBJ2-7; 9 positions agree with TRBD2. This CDR3 is 15 amino acids long. J lost 0 bases, V lost 8 bases, and 8 bases had no gene match. The germline V gene has CDR1 MNHNS and CDR2 SASEGT. The CDR3 region is CASQRKREASYEQYF. The DNA of the CDR3 is TGTGCCAGCCAACGAAAGCGGGAGGCCTCCTACGAGCAGTACTTC.

This clonotype was detected a few times. The chain joins TRBV4-1 to TRBJ2-7; 16 bases are a match to TRBD2. The CDR3 spans 21 residues. Looked up from germline, CDR1 is MGHRA and CDR2 is YSYEKL. Trimming took 0 bases from V and 2 from J; bases not matched to a gene: 13. CDR3 sequence reads: CASSQDPSGLAGGPWAYEQYF. CDR3 bases: TGCGCCAGCAGCCAAGACCCCTCGGGACTAGCGGGAGGGCCTTGGGCCTACGAGCAGTACTTC.

The J gene is TRBJ2-5, the V gene TRBV2; the D gene is possibly TRBD1 (6 bases). The CDR3 contains 15 residues. Between the trimmed V and J ends, which lost 4 bases and 2 bases, there was a span of 14 bases. The V gene's germline CDR1 is SNHLY and CDR2 FYNNEI. CDR3 DNA sequence: TGTGCCAGCAGTGGACAAGGGACACCTCAAGAGACCCAGTACTTC. Its translation: CASSGQGTPQETQYF.

This clonotype was seen at least ten times. DNA of the CDR3: TGCGCCAGCAGCCAAGACCTTCGGGGCGGCACTGAAGCTTTCTTT. Its translation is CASSQDLRGGTEAFF. The rearrangement links TRBV4-1 to TRBJ1-1; possibly TRBD1 for D (5 bases). Trimming left V 0 bases short and J 4 bases short, with 12 bases between. Germline V gene sequence: CDR1 MGHRA, CDR2 YSYEKL. The length of the CDR3 is 15 residues.

This clonotype showed up many times. The rearrangement links TRBV15 to TRBJ2-5; the match to TRBD1 covers 7 bases. CDR1 is LNHNV and CDR2 is YYDKDF in the germline V gene (reference sequence). CDR3 length: 14 residues. V gave up 0 bases and J gave up 5 bases; unmatched junction bases: 3. For the CDR3, the DNA is TGTGCCACCAGCAGAGATGGGACAGAGGAGACCCAGTACTTC. The encoded protein is CATSRDGTEETQYF.

CDR3 sequence (DNA): TGTGCCAGCAGCGCACAACAGGGGACACCCCTCCACTTT. It encodes CASSAQQGTPLHF. The chain is built from TRBV7-2 and TRBJ1-6, with 7 positions matching TRBD1. The CDR3 totals 13 residues. Germline CDR1 is SGHTA and CDR2 is FQGNSA. J was trimmed by 11 bases and V by 5 bases; bases with no gene match: 6.

At least ten counts were recorded for this clonotype. The V gene is TRBV6-2 or TRBV6-3, the J gene TRBJ2-1; tentative D call: TRBD2 (5 bases). This CDR3 has 14 residues. V shed 5 bases and J shed 6 bases, with 14 bases lying between them. In germline, CDR1 is MNHEY, CDR2 SVGEGT. In DNA, the CDR3 is TGTGCCAGCAGTCCCCGTGGGGAGTTCAATGAGCAGTTCTTC. Protein: CASSPRGEFNEQFF.